These 31 T cell receptor beta chains came from one sample sequenced in a study of T cell responses to AZD1222 COVID-19 vaccine. Produced via immunoSEQ multiplex PCR; TCRdb's table is partial and in-frame only. This sample has 150,000 to 200,000 clones, with 87% found just once. Sequences were derived from peripheral blood, sampled on day 0 of MenACWY control vaccination. These TCRs come from an adult in good health.

This chain connects TRBV5-6 to TRBJ1-6; D perhaps matches TRBD1 (5 bases). CDR1 is SGHDT, CDR2 YYEEEE, per germline. CDR3 length: 16 residues. The ends were cut back, 2 bases at V and 0 bases at J, with 9 bases in the middle. For the CDR3, the DNA is TGTGCCAGCAGCTTCGGGGGGAGCTCCTATAATTCACCCCTCCACTTT. Translating gives CASSFGGSSYNSPLHF.

V is TRBV7-8 and J is TRBJ1-4; D gene unclear. The CDR3 sequence is 15 residues long. Per the germline V gene, CDR1 is SGHVS and CDR2 is FQNEAQ. The germline V and J ends were trimmed by 4 bases and 7 bases, with 16 bases remaining between them. In DNA form, the CDR3 reads TGTGCCAGCAGCTGGAGCGAGATCCGAGGTGAAAAACTGTTTTTT. Translated, it gives CASSWSEIRGEKLFF.

V and J are TRBV5-4 and TRBJ1-4; D may be TRBD1 (5 bases). V was shortened by 0 bases and J by 4 bases, with 7 bases between the two germline ends. This CDR3 contains 14 residues. Germline loops: CDR1 SGHNT, CDR2 YYREEE (reference sequence). CDR3 region: CASSLGGVNEKLFF. The CDR3 coding sequence is TGTGCCAGCAGCTTGGGGGGGGTTAATGAAAAACTGTTTTTT.

The CDR3 loop reads CASSYSSVIGNTIYF. CDR3 nucleotides: TGTGCCAGCAGTTACTCGTCGGTAATTGGAAACACCATATATTTT. V is TRBV6-5 and J is TRBJ1-3; no reliable D call. CDR1 and CDR2 (germline): MNHEY, SVGAGI. Trimming pared 0 bases from V and 3 bases from J, leaving 9 bases between. The CDR3 totals 15 residues.

The chain recombines TRBV28 with TRBJ1-2; D unresolved. Germline CDR1 reads MDHEN; CDR2 reads SYDVKM. The CDR3 contains 14 residues. Trimming left V 2 bases short and J 4 bases short, with 11 bases between. CDR3 sequence reads: CASSLAGRGYGYTF. The CDR3 coding sequence is TGTGCCAGCAGTTTAGCAGGAAGAGGCTATGGCTACACCTTC.

The rearrangement uses TRBV9 and TRBJ2-1, with TRBD1 identical over 7 bases. This CDR3 is 15 amino acids long. V lost 4 bases and J lost 6; bases outside the gene matches: 10. The V gene's germline CDR1 is SGDLS and CDR2 YYNGEE. The CDR3 coding sequence is TGTGCCAGCAGCCCGCGACAGGGCTTCGCCAATGAGCAGTTCTTC. Protein: CASSPRQGFANEQFF.

The V gene is TRBV9, the J gene TRBJ2-1; TRBD2 agrees at 11 bases. The V gene's germline CDR1 is SGDLS and CDR2 YYNGEE. V was pared by 0 bases and J by 3 bases, with 5 bases of the junction left unmatched. CDR3 size: 17 residues. CDR3 in DNA: TGTGCCAGCAGCGTAGTAGGGACTAGCGGCCTCTACAATGAGCAGTTCTTC. It translates to CASSVVGTSGLYNEQFF.

This clone was observed a few times. The V gene is TRBV10-3, the J gene TRBJ1-4; D possibly corresponds to TRBD1 (5 bases). The CDR3 is made up of 13 amino acids. The germline V gene encodes CDR1 ENHRY and CDR2 SYGVKD. V was cut by 3 bases and J by 8 bases, with 10 bases left in between. The CDR3 region has the DNA TGTGCCATCAGTGATGGGACCCGAGAAAAACTGTTTTTT. Translating it yields CAISDGTREKLFF.

V and J are TRBV7-2 and TRBJ2-1, with D possibly TRBD1 on 6 matching bases. Trimming pared 6 bases from V and 0 bases from J, leaving 12 bases between. CDR3 length: 15 residues. Per the germline V gene, CDR1 is SGHTA and CDR2 is FQGNSA. CDR3: CASRSDRNSYNEQFF. In DNA, the CDR3 is TGTGCCAGCAGATCCGACAGGAACTCCTACAATGAGCAGTTCTTC.

This chain links TRBV11-3 with TRBJ2-1; the D is unclear. CDR3 length equals 12 residues. The V end lost 1 base, the J end lost 8 bases, and 6 bases lay between the germline ends. Germline CDR1 reads SGHNT; CDR2 reads YENEEA. The CDR3 sequence: CASSLGWDEQFF. The CDR3, as DNA: TGTGCCAGCAGCTTAGGTTGGGATGAGCAGTTCTTC.

The V call is TRBV7-2, the J call TRBJ2-7; D not resolved. The CDR3 runs to 14 residues. The V gene's germline CDR1 is SGHTA and CDR2 FQGNSA. Trimming removed 3 bases at V and 2 bases at J, with 11 bases between. The CDR3 sequence: CASSLLYTPYEQYF. For the CDR3, the DNA is TGTGCCAGCAGCTTGTTATACACACCCTACGAGCAGTACTTC.

This chain links TRBV6-1 with TRBJ1-1, with D unresolved. The CDR3 covers 18 residues. The germline CDR1 and CDR2 sequences are MNHNS and SASEGT. The V and J ends lost 1 base and 6 bases respectively, with 24 bases between them. The CDR3, as DNA: TGTGCCAGCAGTGAAGGATTACCCACCTACGCAGGAGCGCCTGAAGCTTTCTTT. It specifies CASSEGLPTYAGAPEAFF.

The V and J genes are TRBV9 and TRBJ1-3; D not certain. The germline CDR1 and CDR2 sequences are SGDLS and YYNGEE. V dropped 0 bases and J dropped 2 bases, with 9 bases sitting between them. CDR3 length equals 15 residues. The CDR3 bases are TGTGCCAGCAGCGTAGCCTCCGGGGCTGGAAACACCATATATTTT. It is translated as CASSVASGAGNTIYF. Full variable domain (rest looked up from reference TRBV9 and TRBJ1-3): DSGVTQTPKHLITATGQRVTLRCSPRSGDLSVYWYQQSLDQGLQFLIQYYNGEERAKGNILERFSAQQFPDLHSELNLSSLELGDSALYFCASSVASGAGNTIYFGEGSWLTVV.

The chain employs TRBV6-2 or TRBV6-3 and TRBJ2-2; weak D call: TRBD2 (7 bases). Germline CDR1 MNHEY, CDR2 SVGEGT. The V and J ends lost 2 bases and 6 bases respectively, with 16 bases between them. This CDR3 is 16 amino acids long. CDR3 amino acids: CASSYDPGGPPGELFF. The DNA of the CDR3 is TGTGCCAGCAGTTACGACCCGGGGGGCCCGCCCGGGGAGCTGTTTTTT.

In the case of this clone: The same CDR3 arises from other DNA sequences in this sample as well. The rearrangement uses TRBV28 and TRBJ1-5; D gene uncertain. Germline V lookup: CDR1 MDHEN, CDR2 SYDVKM. V was clipped by 3 bases and J by 1 base, with 7 bases between them. CDR3 size: 14 residues. CDR3 coding DNA: TGTGCCAGCAGTTTTCCGGGAAGCAATCAGCCCCAGCATTTT. This gives the protein CASSFPGSNQPQHF.

This clone was counted only a few times. The rearrangement uses TRBV4-1 and TRBJ1-2, with a weak D call TRBD1 (6 bases). This CDR3 comprises 15 residues. The V and J ends lost 0 bases and 11 bases respectively, with 19 bases between them. Germline CDR1 MGHRA, CDR2 YSYEKL. The CDR3 DNA is TGCGCCAGCAGCCAAGAATTCTCACAGGGTGAAAAATACACCTTC. It translates to CASSQEFSQGEKYTF.

This clone came up once. The chain links TRBV7-3 to TRBJ2-3; possibly TRBD2 for D (5 bases). Germline V gives CDR1 SGHTA, CDR2 FQGTGA. Trimming took 0 bases from V and 1 from J, leaving 5 bases between them. The CDR3 has 14 residues. Here the CDR3 DNA reads TGTGCCAGCAGCTTAACGGGAGGCACAGATACGCAGTATTTT. Translated, it gives CASSLTGGTDTQYF.

This chain's CDR3 is CASSGTSGGLGELFF. The CDR3 nucleotides read TGTGCCAGCAGCGGGACTAGCGGGGGGTTGGGGGAGCTGTTTTTT. The chain carries TRBV27 and TRBJ2-2; 15 bases align to TRBD2. There are 15 residues in the CDR3. The V gene end was trimmed by 6 bases and the J gene end by 8 bases; junction bases not matched to a gene: 4. CDR1 is MNHEY, CDR2 SMNVEV, per germline (reference sequence).

The chain carries TRBV7-3 and TRBJ1-6, with D perhaps TRBD1 (5 bases). This CDR3 is 15 amino acids long. V was cut by 0 bases and J by 9 bases, with 12 bases left in between. The germline CDR1 and CDR2 sequences are SGHTA and FQGTGA. The CDR3 spells CASSLTSDTGSPLHF. CDR3 DNA: TGTGCCAGCAGCTTAACCTCGGATACAGGTTCACCCCTCCACTTT.

This clone was found a few times. Other DNA sequences in the same sample also yield this CDR3. The chain employs TRBV19 and TRBJ2-1, with a possible D match to TRBD1 (6 bases). Trimming cost V 5 bases and J 0 bases, with 11 bases left between them. Germline V gene sequence: CDR1 LNHDA, CDR2 SQIVND (reference sequence). CDR3 size: 15 residues. CDR3 bases: TGTGCCAGTAGTCCCGACAGGAGCTCCTACAATGAGCAGTTCTTC. It yields the protein CASSPDRSSYNEQFF. Combining the CDR3 with reference TRBV19 and TRBJ2-1 gives the whole variable domain DGGITQSPKYLFRKEGQNVTLSCEQNLNHDAMYWYRQDPGQGLRLIYYSQIVNDFQKGDIAEGYSVSREKKESFPLTVTSAQKNPTAFYLCASSPDRSSYNEQFFGPGTRLTVL.

V usage is TRBV9 and J usage is TRBJ1-5; D not resolved. Germline CDR1 is SGDLS and CDR2 is YYNGEE. Between the trimmed V and J ends, which lost 4 bases and 4 bases, there was a span of 9 bases. The CDR3 has 13 amino acids. DNA of the CDR3: TGTGCCAGCAGCTCGGGGTTGAATCAGCCCCAGCATTTT. Translated: CASSSGLNQPQHF.

The chain joins TRBV5-8 to TRBJ2-1, with 9 bases identical to TRBD1. In germline, CDR1 is SGHTS, CDR2 YDEGEE. The trim removed 3 bases at V and 8 bases at J, leaving 6 bases unmatched. The CDR3 extends over 14 amino acids. DNA for the CDR3: TGTGCCAGCAGCTCCGGGACAGGGTGGCATGAGCAGTTCTTC. It yields the protein CASSSGTGWHEQFF.

The chain has TRBV9 and TRBJ2-5, with no clear D. The ends were cut back, 0 bases at V and 2 bases at J, with 5 bases in the middle. The CDR3 consists of 13 residues. CDR1 SGDLS and CDR2 YYNGEE come from the germline V gene. The CDR3 DNA is TGTGCCAGCAGCGTAGGCGGACAAGAGACCCAGTACTTC. Its translation is CASSVGGQETQYF.

The rearrangement joins TRBV24-1 to TRBJ2-7; 8 bases map to TRBD2. Germline V gives CDR1 KGHDR, CDR2 SFDVKD. Losses at the gene ends were 3 bases for V and 5 bases for J; bases not matched to a gene: 14. This CDR3 contains 17 residues. In nucleotides, the CDR3 is TGTGCCACCAGTGATACCTCGGGGGTAGCGGGAATCCACGAGCAGTACTTC. It yields the protein CATSDTSGVAGIHEQYF.

J is TRBJ2-1 and V is TRBV28, with D possibly being TRBD2 (5 bases). CDR3 length: 15 residues. The germline gives CDR1 MDHEN, CDR2 SYDVKM. Trimming took off 3 bases at V and 5 bases at J, with 14 bases between the two ends. The CDR3 sequence: CASSLPDYLDNEQFF. The CDR3 DNA sequence: TGTGCCAGCAGTTTGCCCGACTACTTAGACAATGAGCAGTTCTTC.

V and J are TRBV18 and TRBJ2-5; D gene unclear. The CDR3 is made up of 14 amino acids. Trimming removed 0 bases at V and 2 bases at J, with 7 bases between. Per the germline V gene, CDR1 is KGHSH and CDR2 is LQKENI. This CDR3 is CASSPPHTQETQYF. The CDR3 bases are TGTGCCAGCTCACCACCCCATACTCAAGAGACCCAGTACTTC.

The chain recombines TRBV2 with TRBJ1-1; 10 bases match TRBD1. The junction had 10 bases not matched to a gene; V was cut back by 8 bases and J by 7 bases. There are 14 residues in the CDR3. The germline CDR1 and CDR2 sequences are SNHLY and FYNNEI. The CDR3 DNA is TGTGCCAGCTGGCGGGGACAGGGGACTATTGAAGCTTTCTTT. This gives the protein CASWRGQGTIEAFF. Using reference TRBV2 and TRBJ1-1 for the parts outside the CDR3, the full variable domain is EPEVTQTPSHQVTQMGQEVILRCVPISNHLYFYWYRQILGQKVEFLVSFYNNEISEKSEIFDDQFSVERPDGSNFTLKIRSTKLEDSAMYFCASWRGQGTIEAFFGQGTRLTVV.

The chain employs TRBV6-1 and TRBJ1-5, with a tentative D call TRBD1 (5 bases). Trimming took 0 bases from V and 7 from J, leaving 7 bases between them. The germline V gene has CDR1 MNHNS and CDR2 SASEGT. The CDR3 consists of 13 residues. In DNA form, the CDR3 reads TGTGCCAGCAGTGAAGCTGGGGGACAGCCCCAGCATTTT. As protein: CASSEAGGQPQHF.

This CDR3 reads CASSETGPNTGELFF. DNA of the CDR3: TGTGCCAGCAGTGAGACAGGGCCGAACACCGGGGAGCTGTTTTTT. J is TRBJ2-2 and V is TRBV28; 7 bases are shared with TRBD1. Germline V gene data show CDR1 as MDHEN and CDR2 as SYDVKM. The CDR3 covers 15 residues. V shed 5 bases and J 0 bases; nucleotides not matched to a gene: 3.

This clone has just a few counts. The CDR3 reads CASSTGQGVDEQFF. CDR3 coding DNA: TGTGCCAGCAGCACGGGTCAGGGGGTCGATGAGCAGTTCTTC. This chain joins TRBV7-2 and TRBJ2-1, with 7 bases aligning to TRBD1. Germline values: CDR1 SGHTA, CDR2 FQGNSA. CDR3 length equals 14 residues. Unmatched junction bases numbered 9, after V lost 5 bases and J lost 8 bases.

This clone has a single count. J is TRBJ2-2 and V is TRBV9, with D possibly matching TRBD2 (6 bases). Germline lookup yields CDR1 SGDLS and CDR2 YYNGEE. V gave up 4 bases and J gave up 0 bases, with 13 bases separating them. This CDR3 is built from 16 residues. The CDR3 loop is CASSPRGTTNTGELFF. DNA for the CDR3: TGTGCCAGCAGCCCACGCGGGACCACGAACACCGGGGAGCTGTTTTTT. The full variable domain, with the rest looked up from reference TRBV9 and TRBJ2-2, is DSGVTQTPKHLITATGQRVTLRCSPRSGDLSVYWYQQSLDQGLQFLIQYYNGEERAKGNILERFSAQQFPDLHSELNLSSLELGDSALYFCASSPRGTTNTGELFFGEGSRLTVL.